This T cell receptor (beta chain) emerged from a study of cytomegalovirus exposure and HLA in healthy donors (dated 2017 in TCRdb). General notes on the study: An earlier analysis of under 600 of the donors reported approximately 300 Gb of sequence data and roughly 100 million unique TCR beta sequences from around 200 million T cells. In a later analysis, previously published TCR beta repertoires from 500 to 750 donors were re-analyzed and high-resolution HLA genotyping was added so that TCR occurrence patterns could be studied. To decide whether each TCR beta V gene segment behaved as functional or pseudogenic, an earlier analysis of some 570 of the donors relied on high-throughput TCR beta sequencing. An early release that covered approximately 600 HLA-typed donors contained 300 to 350 gigabases of sequencing data and tens of millions of unique TCR sequences. Across 300 to 400 genotyped donors of the cohort, an average of about 240,000 unique TCR beta nucleotide sequences per donor were sequenced, and about a sixth of those sequences were non-productive. The study combined high-throughput TCR immunosequencing, statistical association of individual TCRs with disease status, and machine learning to predict cytomegalovirus infection status. Among the roughly 400 genotyped donors, more than 70% belonged to the genetic ancestry cluster associated with self-reported Caucasian donors. Every repertoire in the discovery cohort had been generated on one and the same sequencing platform. The T cell repertoires of several hundred subjects were profiled by immunosequencing and related to cytomegalovirus serostatus. Rather than drawing on any new phenotypic data, the later analysis identified candidate immune exposures from TCR beta sequences and the way those sequences occurred across donors. The number of typed donors differed by locus: 629-630 for A, B, C, DRB1 and DQB1; some 500 for DQA1; 606 for DPA1; and 400 to 480 for DPB1. The study was designed to test whether signatures of past pathogen exposure could be identified by cataloging public T cell receptors. Because of strong linkage in the cohort, four or five DR-DQ haplotypes were treated as single units for association and clustering. Donor age, sex, ethnicity and CMV serostatus were collected together with the repertoire data. A later genetic analysis took genome-wide SNP genotypes for about 55% of the roughly 670 donors and used that subset as a discovery cohort. In addition to the first cohort of hundreds of subjects, a separate validation cohort of about 120 different subjects was used. HLA typing covered class I and class II loci at four-digit resolution. General conclusions and limits of the study: A further reported finding was that TCR beta sequences accurately predicted the HLA-A and HLA-B alleles for most subjects in the first cohort. The 87-base-pair reads could not distinguish some IMGT-functional V segments, including TRBV6-2 and TRBV6-3, so those segments were excluded. Several of the top co-occurrence clusters appeared to be linked to parvovirus B19, influenza, CMV and Epstein-Barr virus, according to a later analysis. At a false discovery rate of 0.05, a later analysis linked under 20,000 TCR beta sequences to specific HLA alleles. A later analysis found that TCR association rates varied across HLA loci, with DRB1 alleles showing the most associated TCRs and HLA-C alleles the fewest. In vitro tests confirmed that a few of the cytomegalovirus-associated TCR beta chains recognize cytomegalovirus antigens. Because counts were too low, roughly 18 rarely observed V segments, including chromosome 9 orphons, were left out of the earlier analysis of 587 of the donors. In both the original and validation cohorts, the classifier was reported to diagnose cytomegalovirus status with high specificity and sensitivity. A later analysis found that HLA-associated TCR beta chains were more clonally expanded and had lower generation probabilities than equally common non-associated chains. Because some donors lacked HLA typing at each locus, the association tests relied only on the typed subset. A later analysis found that most CMV-associated TCR beta chains appeared HLA-restricted, with HLA associations seemingly driven largely by CMV exposure. According to the authors, the approach could potentially be generalized to other disease states and immunological phenotypes. Linkage disequilibrium might explain the correlated functional status among segregating V segments, but an unknown experimental factor could not be ruled out. The sequencing pipeline was judged likely to have produced a cluster of highly shared sequence variants as a technical artifact. Presence/absence analyses assumed roughly uniform sequencing depth across donors, an assumption that may not hold. V-gene and J-gene trimming of TCR beta chains was associated with a missense DCLRE1C variant in a later genetic analysis, and the association was replicated in an independent cohort. When HLA alleles, especially DR and DQ, strongly co-occurred, attributing TCR associations to individual alleles was difficult. Most TCR sequences were seen in very few donors, while some public TCRs were found in many individuals. In the study, approximately 160 TCR beta chains were listed as associated with cytomegalovirus. In an earlier analysis of 450 to 750 of the donors, most TCR beta V segments appeared in productive rearrangements about 87% or about 30% of the time, broadly matching IMGT annotations. Only TCR beta chains were sequenced in this cohort, and the absence of alpha or paired-chain data limited detectable features. Compared with the 666-donor mean, donors in an Asian-associated ancestry cluster had fewer N-insertions in productive TCRs, according to a later genetic analysis. For the cohort, immune exposure information was limited to CMV serostatus.

The CDR3 runs 19 residues from the cysteine to the phenylalanine. The sequence is cut down to CDR3 DNA, 57 bases in frame from base 1. This clone occurred once. Its specific antigen is unknown. Per-base qualities were not stored, and no clone one base away is much larger. The cohort comprised fewer than 700 healthy bone marrow donors. All cohort members were sampled while nominally healthy, although unrecorded immune exposures were likely present. The donor was CMV seronegative and belonged to the group of more than 300 seronegative cohort members. Every donor gave a peripheral blood sample, and the peripheral blood mononuclear cells from that sample were used for TCR beta sequencing. The Qiagen DNeasy Blood Extraction Kit was used to extract genomic DNA from the blood cell samples. Libraries were constructed by the immunoSEQ multiplex PCR assay. The multiplex PCR relied on a mix of 60 forward primers for TCR Vbeta segments and 13 reverse primers for TCR Jbeta segments. Amplification of the CDR3 region of rearranged TCR beta genes was performed with a multiplex PCR assay on genomic DNA. On the Illumina HiSeq System, the amplified TCR beta libraries were sequenced as 87-base-pair reads. Per the authors' processing: A later analysis tallied around 82 million unique TCR beta chains across the 666 repertoires, and approximately 12 million of those chains were shared by two or more donors. To remove PCR and sequencing errors, raw reads were error-corrected and collapsed into unique sequences using a nearest-neighbor algorithm that merged closely related sequences. V, D and J gene segments were assigned by aligning CDR3 sequences to IMGT reference sequences. For a sequence to be retained, a match of at least six nucleotides to both a V gene segment and a J gene segment was required. A rearrangement was called productive if the CDR3 had no stop codons and remained in frame with V and J, and every other rearrangement was called non-productive. Following IMGT convention, CDR3 was defined as the stretch from the second conserved V-encoded cysteine to the conserved J-encoded phenylalanine. The earlier analysis of about 570 of the donors excluded any sequence lacking an unambiguous match to a single V gene segment. In an earlier analysis of a few hundred of the donors, V segments were called functional above 56.7% productive rearrangements and were called segregating when the between-donor standard deviation exceeded 5%. A statistical classification framework was built to diagnose cytomegalovirus status from the catalog of TCR beta chain sequences. A later analysis assigned V and J genes by comparing TCR nucleotide sequences with IMGT/GENE-DB human TR gene sequences. In a later analysis, CDR3 sequences and most-parsimonious VDJ recombination scenarios were assigned using the TCRdist pipeline. In a later analysis, each TCR beta chain was defined by its CDR3 amino acid sequence together with its V-gene family, and reads without a unique V-gene family were excluded. In a later analysis, approximately 640 highly shared, low-generation-probability nucleotide sequences were removed to address suspected cross-contamination and a sequencing artifact. A later analysis calculated a clonal expansion index for each public chain from normalized within-repertoire ranks of inferred template counts. A later analysis computed generation probabilities with a VDJ recombination model fitted to out-of-frame rearrangements, and checked the results against IGoR. A later analysis scored TCR-TCR, TCR-HLA and TCR-CMV co-occurrence with hypergeometric tests, applying a repertoire-size bias correction to TCR pairs. To estimate false discovery rates, a later analysis permuted the HLA or CMV assignments 20 times. In a later analysis, co-occurring TCRs were grouped using DBSCAN, with TCRdist sequence similarity added in when clustering inside HLA-allele-positive subsets. Repertoires with fewer than 30,000 or more than 120,000 public chains, plus five repertoires with anomalous nucleotide sharing, were excluded from co-occurrence clustering. Imported from immuneACCESS, the table was reduced by TCRdb to in-frame sequences with V and J called. These copies leave out some clones; in studies compared against another copy, an unresolved V gene accounts for under half, and the cause of the remainder is not known. V, J and clone size reflect that table, while D and trimming were determined from the DNA. The sample includes fewer than 200,000 clones, with roughly 74% observed a single time. The biggest ten clones account for approximately 1.8% of the sample.

The chain links TRBV21-1 with TRBJ2-1; the table's D call of TRBD2 was not tested on the DNA. TRBV21-1 is flagged as a pseudogene. This TCR derives from a woman aged 25 to 39 in good health and CMV-seronegative. Sequencing was done on a sample of PBMCs. The DNA sequence is given as TGTGCCAGCAGCCCAAAGCCGGGACTAGCGGGAGGGATCCACAATGAGCAGTTCTTC. The translation is CASSPKPGLAGGIHNEQFF.